What follows describes a single TCR beta chain. The antigen is not known. This entry comes from a study of Ad26.COV2.S vaccination and SARS-CoV-2 variants. About the study: Donor was in the COV1001 Ad26.COV2.S trial arm.

The treatment: some 19 received Ad26.COV2.S at low or high dose, single or two shots; five or six received placebo; per-sample allocation not given. Samples were taken on day 63 after the first vaccine or placebo injection. In Boston, an adult donor aged 18-55 years took part. Its platform was an Ad26 vector, and its expressed antigen was Wuhan-strain SARS-CoV-2 spike. Study-level findings and limits: Placebo recipients and vaccine recipients were similar in non-spike TCR breadth.

This CDR3 contains 12 residues. V shed 7 bases and J 8 bases; nucleotides not matched to a gene: 9. CDR1 and CDR2 from the germline V gene are SQVTM and ANQGSEA. Libraries were prepared by immunoSEQ multiplex PCR; TCRdb keeps only in-frame clonotypes and omits some of them. The data hold hundreds of thousands of clones, with 80% to 95% observed a single time. This TCR was sampled from a person aged 18-60 years who received the Ad26.COV2.S COVID-19 vaccine or a placebo. The chain employs TRBV29-1 and TRBJ1-2; 8 bases are shared with TRBD1. The source was peripheral blood, collected in a trial of Ad26.COV2.S vaccine versus placebo. This CDR3 reads CSAETGAGGYTF. The CDR3 DNA reads TGCAGCGCCGAGACAGGGGCGGGAGGCTACACCTTC.